The 22 T cell receptor beta chains listed next were all sequenced from one sample in a study of cytomegalovirus exposure and HLA in healthy donors. Both 60 Vbeta primers and 13 Jbeta primers went into the PCR. The repertoire was sequenced with immunoSEQ multiplex PCR; TCRdb's copy has only in-frame clones and lacks some. In the table there are about 130,000 clones, approximately 69% of which are singletons. Sequenced material: PBMCs. The receptors were sampled from a man in his forties in good health and CMV-seropositive.

This clone was observed a few times. This rearrangement joins TRBV29-1 to TRBJ2-2, with a weak D call TRBD2 (5 bases). CDR1 is SQVTM, CDR2 ANQGSEA, per germline. The CDR3 sequence is 15 residues long. Between the trimmed V and J ends, which lost 3 bases and 4 bases, there was a span of 15 bases. CDR3 sequence: CSVDSVKGTTGELFF. CDR3 coding DNA: TGCAGCGTTGATAGCGTAAAAGGAACCACCGGGGAGCTGTTTTTT.

This chain joins TRBV6-5 and TRBJ1-1; D might be TRBD1 (6 bases). Germline-derived CDR1 and CDR2 are MNHEY and SVGAGI. The CDR3 runs to 12 residues. V was cut by 0 bases and J by 10 bases, with 9 bases left in between. The CDR3 region is CASSYSGGRAFF. In DNA, the CDR3 is TGTGCCAGCAGTTACTCTGGGGGCAGAGCTTTCTTT.

V gene TRBV6-1 combines with J gene TRBJ2-1; possibly TRBD2 for D (6 bases). Germline lookup yields CDR1 MNHNS and CDR2 SASEGT. The CDR3 has 14 amino acids. Trimming took 9 bases from V and 0 from J, leaving 12 bases between them. CDR3: CASRDFSSYNEQFF. As DNA, the CDR3 is TGTGCCAGTCGGGACTTTAGCTCCTACAATGAGCAGTTCTTC.

The rearrangement uses TRBV30 and TRBJ1-5, with unresolved D. The CDR3 length is 13 residues. Germline V gene lookup returns CDR1 GTSNPN and CDR2 SVGIG (reference sequence). V gave up 2 bases and J gave up 7 bases, with 12 bases separating them. CDR3 bases: TGTGCCTGGAGTATGCGGGTAGGGCAGCCCCAGCATTTT. This gives the protein CAWSMRVGQPQHF. Full variable domain (missing parts from reference TRBV30 and TRBJ1-5): SQTIHQWPATLVQPVGSPLSLECTVEGTSNPNLYWYRQAAGRGLQLLFYSVGIGQISSEVPQNLSASRPQDRQFILSSKKLLLSDSGFYLCAWSMRVGQPQHFGDGTRLSIL.

This sequence joins TRBV9 and TRBJ2-3; D may be TRBD1 (6 bases). V was trimmed by 6 bases and J by 2 bases, leaving 13 bases between them. The CDR3 spans 14 residues. Germline CDR1 reads SGDLS; CDR2 reads YYNGEE. The CDR3 DNA follows: TGTGCCAGCAAAGGGGCAGGGGTCACAGATACGCAGTATTTT. Its translation: CASKGAGVTDTQYF.

The chain recombines TRBV30 with TRBJ1-1; the D gene is possibly TRBD1 (6 bases). Trimming took off 0 bases at V and 1 base at J, with 6 bases between the two ends. Germline V gene sequence: CDR1 GTSNPN, CDR2 SVGIG (reference sequence). The CDR3 extends over 13 amino acids. CDR3 nucleotide sequence: TGTGCCTGGAGTGTAGGGGGGAACACTGAAGCTTTCTTT. It codes for CAWSVGGNTEAFF.

The chain has TRBV5-1 and TRBJ1-1; TRBD1 matches 8 bases. V trimming: 4 bases; J trimming: 1 base; junction bases outside the gene matches: 6. The CDR3 has 15 amino acids. Germline CDR1 reads SGHRS; CDR2 reads YFSETQ. CDR3 amino acids: CASSTSGTGNTEAFF. DNA of the CDR3: TGCGCCAGCAGCACCTCCGGGACAGGGAACACTGAAGCTTTCTTT.

The chain joins TRBV30 to TRBJ2-7; 8 bases match TRBD1. The CDR3 covers 12 residues. The V and J ends lost 5 bases and 2 bases, in that order; junction bases with no gene match: 2. CDR1 and CDR2 (germline): GTSNPN, SVGIG (reference sequence). The CDR3 loop is CAWGDRTYEQYF. Here the CDR3 DNA reads TGTGCCTGGGGGGACAGGACCTACGAGCAGTACTTC.

CDR3 amino acids: CASSRGRESLAGDTGELFF. The DNA for the CDR3 is TGTGCCAGCAGCCGCGGGAGGGAGAGTCTAGCGGGAGATACCGGGGAGCTGTTTTTT. The rearrangement joins TRBV28 to TRBJ2-2, with 10 bases matching TRBD2. CDR1 and CDR2 from the germline V gene are MDHEN and SYDVKM. Trimming took 6 bases from V and 5 from J; bases not matched to a gene: 18. The CDR3 loop spans 19 amino acids.

V is TRBV18 and J is TRBJ1-5; D might be TRBD1 (6 bases). V was cut by 3 bases and J by 5 bases, with 14 bases left in between. The CDR3 covers 15 residues. The germline V gene has CDR1 KGHSH and CDR2 LQKENI. The CDR3 region is CASSPTGQSYQPQHF. CDR3 DNA: TGTGCCAGCTCACCGACAGGACAGTCTTATCAGCCCCAGCATTTT.

The DNA for the CDR3 is TGTGCCAGCAGTTGGGACAGGGGTAGGCAGGGTGAAAAACTGTTTTTT. Translated, it gives CASSWDRGRQGEKLFF. This chain joins TRBV2 and TRBJ1-4, with 10 bases fitting TRBD1. After removal of 5 bases from V and 7 bases from J, the junction contained 10 bases not matched to a gene. Germline V gene data show CDR1 as SNHLY and CDR2 as FYNNEI. This CDR3 has 16 residues.

The chain couples TRBV12-5 to TRBJ1-1; D unclear. The germline V and J ends were trimmed by 3 bases and 3 bases, with 8 bases remaining between them. The CDR3 is made up of 13 amino acids. Per germline, CDR1 LGHNT and CDR2 FRNRAP. CDR3 loop: CASGFDDYTEAFF. The DNA for the CDR3 is TGTGCTAGTGGTTTTGATGACTACACTGAAGCTTTCTTT.

In this sample, this clone turned up a few times. The V and J genes are TRBV7-2 and TRBJ1-6, with 9 bases identical to TRBD1. V gave up 0 bases and J gave up 7 bases; unmatched junction bases: 10. Germline V gives CDR1 SGHTA, CDR2 FQGNSA. CDR3 length equals 18 residues. DNA for the CDR3: TGTGCCAGCAGCTTAGCCGGGTACGGGACAGGGTACAATTCACCCCTCCACTTT. This encodes CASSLAGYGTGYNSPLHF. Variable domain in full (rest from reference TRBV7-2 and TRBJ1-6): GAGVSQSPSNKVTEKGKDVELRCDPISGHTALYWYRQSLGQGLEFLIYFQGNSAPDKSGLPSDRFSAERTGGSVSTLTIQRTQQEDSAVYLCASSLAGYGTGYNSPLHFGNGTRLTVT.

CDR3 amino acids: CASSPTSGFWNEQFF. The CDR3 bases are TGTGCCAGCAGTCCAACTAGCGGCTTTTGGAATGAGCAGTTCTTC. The chain combines TRBV2 with TRBJ2-1, with 8 bases identical to TRBD2. Germline V gene lookup returns CDR1 SNHLY and CDR2 FYNNEI. There are 15 residues in the CDR3. V was pared by 5 bases and J by 7 bases, with 10 bases of the junction left unmatched.

The rearrangement links TRBV2 to TRBJ1-5, with D possibly TRBD1 on 6 matching bases. V shed 6 bases and J shed 5 bases, with 14 bases lying between them. The CDR3 sequence is 14 residues long. CDR1 is SNHLY, CDR2 FYNNEI, per germline. The CDR3: CASRDTGNHQPQHF. In DNA form, the CDR3 reads TGTGCCAGCAGGGATACAGGGAACCATCAGCCCCAGCATTTT.

The chain uses TRBV5-6 and TRBJ1-4; 7 bases are shared with TRBD1. Germline trimming cut 2 bases from V and 7 bases from J; bases unmatched to any gene: 11. Germline lookup yields CDR1 SGHDT and CDR2 YYEEEE. This CDR3 is 16 amino acids long. The CDR3 nucleotides read TGTGCCAGCAGCTTTTTTTTACCAGGGGGTGGTGAAAAACTGTTTTTT. Protein product: CASSFFLPGGGEKLFF.

This clone was counted between two and nine times. V is TRBV27 and J is TRBJ1-2, with 7 bases matching TRBD1. The CDR3 totals 15 residues. CDR1 and CDR2 from the germline V gene are MNHEY and SMNVEV (reference sequence). Germline trimming cut 0 bases from V and 6 bases from J; bases unmatched to any gene: 7. CDR3 DNA: TGTGCCAGCAGTTTATCAAGGAGGGGGCAGGATGGCTACACCTTC. It codes for CASSLSRRGQDGYTF.

This chain joins TRBV7-8 and TRBJ2-4, with 10 nucleotides matching TRBD2. Germline CDR1 is SGHVS and CDR2 is FQNEAQ. This CDR3 contains 16 residues. Trimming removed 5 bases from V and 5 bases from J; junction bases left unmatched: 9. CDR3 loop: CASSAPSGRPQNIQYF. The CDR3 DNA is TGTGCCAGCAGCGCTCCTAGCGGGAGACCCCAAAACATTCAGTACTTC.

The V gene is TRBV6-5, the J gene TRBJ2-6; D is unresolved. The CDR3 is 13 amino acids. The ends were cut back, 7 bases at V and 2 bases at J, with 6 bases in the middle. Germline-derived CDR1 and CDR2 are MNHEY and SVGAGI. CDR3: CASKLTGANVLTF. CDR3 nucleotide sequence: TGTGCCAGCAAACTTACTGGGGCCAACGTCCTGACTTTC.

The chain carries TRBV6-6 and TRBJ1-2, with D uncertain. Looked up from germline, CDR1 is MNHNY and CDR2 is SVGAGI (reference sequence). This CDR3 is 14 amino acids long. V was shortened by 6 bases and J by 7 bases, with 18 bases between the two germline ends. For the CDR3, the DNA is TGTGCCAGCAGGCGGGGTCAGGAGCAAGGTGGCTACACCTTC. As protein: CASRRGQEQGGYTF.

This chain joins TRBV7-9 and TRBJ1-5; D not resolved. Germline V gives CDR1 SEHNR, CDR2 FQNEAQ (reference sequence). Trimming cost V 1 base and J 5 bases, with 9 bases left between them. This CDR3 has 14 amino acids. The CDR3 coding sequence is TGTGCCAGCAGCTTAGAGGGAGGATATCAGCCCCAGCATTTT. It codes for CASSLEGGYQPQHF.

V and J are TRBV28 and TRBJ2-7, with D perhaps TRBD1 (6 bases). The CDR3 sequence is 16 residues long. With 5 bases removed from V and 5 bases from J, the gap between germline ends came to 22 bases. Looked up from germline, CDR1 is MDHEN and CDR2 is SYDVKM. This chain's CDR3 is CASSPETGLALDEQYF. The CDR3 DNA sequence: TGTGCCAGCAGTCCCGAGACAGGCTTGGCGTTGGACGAGCAGTACTTC.